The 11 T cell receptor beta chains below all came from one sample that was sequenced in a study of T cells in Graves' hyperthyroidism and ophthalmopathy. Template material for amplifying TCR beta CDR3 regions consisted of RNA transcripts. Researchers ran a first-round RT-PCR on the TCR CDR3 using the HTBI primer set. One entry per CDR3 protein results from TCRdb running MiXCR on the multiplex PCR reads. The data contain 610,000 or so distinct CDR3 sequences, under 60% of them seen just once; the ten biggest clones take up roughly 7.7%. The sample comprised peripheral blood or thyroid tissue (not recorded which). Receptors were obtained from a woman aged 18-29 years with Graves' hyperthyroidism.

There are many counts of this clonotype. The chain recombines TRBV6-1 with TRBJ1-6; the D is unclear. The CDR3 consists of 16 residues. Germline CDR1 is MNHNS and CDR2 is SASEGT. Deletions cut 4 bases from V and 7 bases from J, with 17 bases between. In DNA, the CDR3 is TGTGCCAGCAGTGCGGATCAGGCGTTCAGAAATTCACCCCTCCACTTT. Amino acid sequence: CASSADQAFRNSPLHF.

This clonotype was seen a few times. The V call is TRBV19, the J call TRBJ2-3, with D possibly TRBD2 on 5 matching bases. CDR3 length: 13 amino acids. Trimming cost V 7 bases and J 5 bases, with 13 bases left between them. Germline V gene sequence: CDR1 LNHDA, CDR2 SQIVND (reference sequence). The CDR3 DNA sequence: TGTGCCAGTATGGCCGTCGGAGGAGATACGCAGTATTTT. It encodes CASMAVGGDTQYF.

This chain connects TRBV2 to TRBJ1-2, with D maybe TRBD1 (6 bases). V dropped 8 bases and J dropped 8 bases, with 18 bases sitting between them. This CDR3 is built from 13 residues. Germline assignment: CDR1 SNHLY and CDR2 FYNNEI. Written as DNA, the CDR3 is TGTGCCAGCGTTGAAGCAGGGGCGGGCGGCTACACCTTC. The encoded protein is CASVEAGAGGYTF. The entire variable domain, with the rest obtained from reference TRBV2 and TRBJ1-2, is as follows: EPEVTQTPSHQVTQMGQEVILRCVPISNHLYFYWYRQILGQKVEFLVSFYNNEISEKSEIFDDQFSVERPDGSNFTLKIRSTKLEDSAMYFCASVEAGAGGYTFGSGTRLTVV.

In regard to this clonotype: Compared with germline, one end of the junction differs, possibly owing to a read error. The gene calls are TRBV11-1 and TRBJ2-2, with 11 bases identical to TRBD2. This CDR3 has 17 residues. Looked up from germline, CDR1 is SGHAT and CDR2 is FQDESV (reference sequence). The CDR3, as DNA: TGTGCCAGCAGCAAGGGACTAGCGGCCCCGAGATCCGGGGAGCCGTTTTTT. It specifies CASSKGLAAPRSGEPFF.

In this sample, this clonotype turned up many times. The chain recombines TRBV19 with TRBJ1-1; maybe TRBD1 (6 bases). Germline V gene lookup returns CDR1 LNHDA and CDR2 SQIVND (reference sequence). This CDR3 contains 14 residues. Trimming removed 0 bases at V and 4 bases at J, with 9 bases between. The CDR3 loop is CASSIERTATEAFF. Here the CDR3 DNA reads TGTGCCAGTAGTATAGAAAGGACAGCCACTGAAGCTTTCTTT. Full variable domain (missing parts from reference TRBV19 and TRBJ1-1): DGGITQSPKYLFRKEGQNVTLSCEQNLNHDAMYWYRQDPGQGLRLIYYSQIVNDFQKGDIAEGYSVSREKKESFPLTVTSAQKNPTAFYLCASSIERTATEAFFGQGTRLTVV.

The chain has TRBV19 and TRBJ2-7, with 7 nucleotides matching TRBD1. Unmatched junction bases numbered 14, after V lost 9 bases and J lost 3 bases. The CDR3 consists of 15 residues. From germline, CDR1 is LNHDA and CDR2 SQIVND (reference sequence). The CDR3 here is CASGQVRTGIYEQYF. Here the CDR3 DNA reads TGTGCCAGCGGCCAAGTGAGGACAGGTATCTACGAGCAGTACTTC. The full variable domain, its missing parts supplied by reference TRBV19 and TRBJ2-7, is DGGITQSPKYLFRKEGQNVTLSCEQNLNHDAMYWYRQDPGQGLRLIYYSQIVNDFQKGDIAEGYSVSREKKESFPLTVTSAQKNPTAFYLCASGQVRTGIYEQYFGPGTRLTVT.

The DNA for the CDR3 is TGCAGCGTTGGGAGCGGGACCCAGCATTTT. Encoded protein: CSVGSGTQHF. The rearrangement links TRBV29-1 to TRBJ1-5; D unresolved. Germline CDR1 SQVTM, CDR2 ANQGSEA. Deletions cut 4 bases from V and 11 bases from J, with 9 bases between. This CDR3 spans 10 amino acids.

CDR3 in amino acids: CASISAGGDHGYTF. In nucleotides, the CDR3 is TGTGCCAGTATCAGTGCGGGGGGGGACCATGGCTACACCTTC. The J gene is TRBJ1-2, the V gene TRBV19, with TRBD1 as a possible D gene (5 bases). V dropped 7 bases and J dropped 6 bases, with 18 bases sitting between them. CDR3 length: 14 amino acids. CDR1 LNHDA and CDR2 SQIVND come from the germline V gene (reference sequence).

This clonotype was recorded many times. This chain links TRBV11-2 with TRBJ2-6; TRBD2 matches at 11 bases. J lost 4 bases, V lost 7 bases, and 6 bases had no gene match. Germline CDR1 is SGHAT and CDR2 is FQNNGV. The CDR3 covers 16 residues. The DNA for the CDR3 is TGTGCCAGCACTCTAGCGGGAGGAACCGGGGCCAACGTCCTGACTTTC. Translating gives CASTLAGGTGANVLTF.

The chain joins TRBV7-3 to TRBJ2-6; 9 bases fit TRBD1. The CDR3 totals 20 residues. Germline V gene lookup returns CDR1 SGHTA and CDR2 FQGTGA. V was clipped by 0 bases and J by 0 bases; unmatched bases: 9. The CDR3 DNA reads as TGTGCCAGCAGCTTAACCCCCCTCGACAGGGGGAACTCTGGGGCCAACGTCCTGACTTTC. It yields the protein CASSLTPLDRGNSGANVLTF. Looking up the rest from reference TRBV7-3 and TRBJ2-6 gives the full variable domain: GAGVSQTPSNKVTEKGKYVELRCDPISGHTALYWYRQSLGQGPEFLIYFQGTGAADDSGLPNDRFFAVRPEGSVSTLKIQRTERGDSAVYLCASSLTPLDRGNSGANVLTFGAGSRLTVL.

The gene calls are TRBV6-6 and TRBJ2-5, with D possibly matching TRBD1 (7 bases). The CDR3 sequence is 13 residues long. Germline V gene sequence: CDR1 MNHNY, CDR2 SVGAGI (reference sequence). The V and J ends lost 7 bases and 5 bases respectively, with 14 bases between them. The CDR3 is CASTSRGDETQYF. DNA for the CDR3: TGTGCCAGCACCTCCAGGGGGGACGAGACCCAGTACTTC.